This TCR beta chain stems from a study of radiotherapy plus CTLA-4 blockade in lung cancer. General study results and limits: An expansion of tumor-derived TCR clones occurred in blood after radiotherapy plus ipilimumab. Reportedly, early blood T cell clone dynamics best predicted response, with interferon-beta.

As to this clone: Its target is not known.

Patients in the study, people with chemo-refractory metastatic non-small-cell lung cancer, received focal radiation plus ipilimumab CTLA-4 blockade. TCRdb keeps only in-frame clones here, not all; method: immunoSEQ multiplex PCR. This sample has 65,000 to 85,000 clones, with around 76% found just once. This CDR3 has 14 residues. The germline CDR1 and CDR2 sequences are MGHRA and YSYEKL. Between the trimmed V and J ends, which lost 1 base and 4 bases, there was a span of 11 bases. The chain employs TRBV4-1 and TRBJ2-7, with D possibly matching TRBD1 (5 bases). The source of this sequence is a human donor with non-small cell lung cancer whose response to radiotherapy plus ipilimumab could not be evaluated. Some clones in this sample may be carry-over from other donors' samples. Source: peripheral blood, taken from a patient treated with radiotherapy plus ipilimumab. CDR3 nucleotides: TGCGCCAGCAGCCAAGGACAGAGAACTTACGAGCAGTACTTC. Its translation: CASSQGQRTYEQYF.